This T cell receptor (beta chain) comes out of a study of cytomegalovirus exposure and HLA in healthy donors. The study's findings and limits: The study flagged 150 to 200 TCR beta chains as cytomegalovirus-associated.

In the case of this clone: No antigen is known for it.

Measured with immunoSEQ multiplex PCR; TCRdb has only the in-frame clones, and not every one. The repertoire holds some 150,000 clones, around nine tenths seen once, with about 3.1% in the top ten. CDR3 length: 14 residues. The V gene's germline CDR1 is MNHEY and CDR2 SVGAGI. Trimming cost V 6 bases and J 4 bases, with 16 bases left between them. The receptor comes from a woman aged 18-30 years in good health and CMV-seropositive. The source material was PBMCs. The chain employs TRBV6-5 and TRBJ2-7; tentatively, D is TRBD2 (5 bases). The DNA for the CDR3 is TGTGCCAGCAGCCCACGGGGTGGAGCTTACGAGCAGTACTTC. It yields the protein CASSPRGGAYEQYF.